These 25 T cell receptor beta chains were sequenced from one sample in a study of T cell responses to AZD1222 COVID-19 vaccine. The assay was immunoSEQ multiplex PCR, and TCRdb's table has in-frame clones only and misses some. There are around 140,000 clones in the sample; about nine tenths occur only once, and approximately 1.6% lies in the top ten. Material: peripheral blood, obtained 28 days after the second AZD1222 dose. These receptors originate from an adult who received the AZD1222 COVID-19 vaccine.

This clone was picked up a small number of times. The chain recombines TRBV24-1 with TRBJ1-1, with D maybe TRBD1 (5 bases). CDR3 length: 11 residues. V was shortened by 7 bases and J by 8 bases, with 10 bases between the two germline ends. CDR1 KGHDR and CDR2 SFDVKD come from the germline V gene. CDR3 sequence reads: CATRRGEEAFF. CDR3 sequence (DNA): TGTGCCACCAGGCGGGGGGAGGAAGCTTTCTTT.

The rearrangement uses TRBV19 and TRBJ1-1; D gene ambiguous. V was pared by 6 bases and J by 0 bases, with 8 bases between. The CDR3 spans 13 residues. Per the germline V gene, CDR1 is LNHDA and CDR2 is SQIVND (reference sequence). As DNA, the CDR3 is TGTGCCAGTAGAAAGGGCATGAACACTGAAGCTTTCTTT. Protein product: CASRKGMNTEAFF. Variable domain in full (rest from reference TRBV19 and TRBJ1-1): DGGITQSPKYLFRKEGQNVTLSCEQNLNHDAMYWYRQDPGQGLRLIYYSQIVNDFQKGDIAEGYSVSREKKESFPLTVTSAQKNPTAFYLCASRKGMNTEAFFGQGTRLTVV.

This chain links TRBV6-1 with TRBJ1-5; tentative D call: TRBD1 (5 bases). The CDR3 covers 15 residues. Germline V gene sequence: CDR1 MNHNS, CDR2 SASEGT. Trimming shortened V by 3 bases and J by 4 bases, and 13 bases separated the two germline ends. The CDR3: CASSDRGVGNQPQHF. The CDR3 DNA sequence: TGTGCCAGCAGTGACCGGGGGGTGGGGAATCAGCCCCAGCATTTT.

The chain uses TRBV6-6 and TRBJ1-6; D call uncertain. Deletions cut 3 bases from V and 5 bases from J, with 11 bases between. This CDR3 region has 15 residues. In germline, CDR1 is MNHNY, CDR2 SVGAGI (reference sequence). The CDR3 spells CASSYGPPNNSPLHF. The CDR3 region has the DNA TGTGCCAGCAGTTATGGGCCTCCCAATAATTCACCCCTCCACTTT.

The V call is TRBV5-1, the J call TRBJ2-3; 8 nucleotides align to TRBD1. The V and J ends lost 0 bases and 4 bases, in that order; junction bases with no gene match: 4. This CDR3 is built from 15 residues. Germline lookup yields CDR1 SGHRS and CDR2 YFSETQ. The chain's CDR3 is CASSLDRGSADTQYF. The CDR3 nucleotides are TGCGCCAGCAGCTTGGACAGGGGGAGTGCAGATACGCAGTATTTT. Together with reference TRBV5-1 and TRBJ2-3, the CDR3 gives the full variable domain: KAGVTQTPRYLIKTRGQQVTLSCSPISGHRSVSWYQQTPGQGLQFLFEYFSETQRNKGNFPGRFSGRQFSNSRSEMNVSTLELGDSALYLCASSLDRGSADTQYFGPGTRLTVL.

The chain is built from TRBV29-1 and TRBJ2-1, with D possibly TRBD2 on 7 matching bases. The CDR3 is 12 residues long. The ends were cut back, 8 bases at V and 9 bases at J, with 17 bases in the middle. Germline CDR1 is SQVTM and CDR2 is ANQGSEA. CDR3 residues: CSIRAGGPEQFF. CDR3 nucleotides: TGCAGCATCCGGGCCGGGGGGCCTGAGCAGTTCTTC.

This clone was observed once. The rearrangement uses TRBV2 and TRBJ2-7, with D possibly being TRBD1 (5 bases). In germline, CDR1 is SNHLY, CDR2 FYNNEI. The V end lost 3 bases, the J end lost 3 bases, and 15 bases lay between the germline ends. This CDR3 comprises 15 residues. The CDR3 spells CASSDQGGDVYEQYF. The CDR3 DNA reads as TGTGCCAGCAGTGATCAGGGTGGAGACGTCTACGAGCAGTACTTC.

As DNA, the CDR3 is TGTGCCAGTAGTTCGACAGTTCCTAATGAAAAACTGTTTTTT. Translated: CASSSTVPNEKLFF. V gene TRBV19 combines with J gene TRBJ1-4; D is perhaps TRBD1 (5 bases). CDR3 length equals 14 residues. Trimming removed 5 bases from V and 3 bases from J, with 10 bases in between. CDR1 is LNHDA, CDR2 SQIVND, per germline (reference sequence).

CDR3 loop: CASSLIKGSLYNEQFF. CDR3 coding DNA: TGTGCCAGCAGCTTAATAAAGGGTTCTCTATACAATGAGCAGTTCTTC. The rearrangement joins TRBV7-2 to TRBJ2-1; D ambiguous. The CDR3 runs 16 residues. Germline values: CDR1 SGHTA, CDR2 FQGNSA. V lost 2 bases, J lost 4 bases, and 15 bases lay in between.

The V gene is TRBV4-3, the J gene TRBJ2-1; D unclear. CDR3 length: 14 residues. The germline gives CDR1 LGHNA, CDR2 YSLEER. V was cut by 2 bases and J by 9 bases, with 14 bases left in between. The CDR3 DNA reads TGCGCCAGCAGCCAATCCCCTGGAGTTGGTGAGCAGTTCTTC. This gives the protein CASSQSPGVGEQFF.

V is TRBV5-3 and J is TRBJ2-1; 8 nucleotides match TRBD2. TRBV5-3 is given ORF status, its function remaining uncertain. The trim removed 3 bases at V and 5 bases at J, leaving 25 bases unmatched. This CDR3 spans 21 amino acids. CDR3 sequence (DNA): TGTGCCAGAAGCTCACTAGAGCAGGGTAGCGGGAACCGATCGGAAGACAATGAGCAGTTCTTC. Protein sequence: CARSSLEQGSGNRSEDNEQFF.

The chain links TRBV6-2 or TRBV6-3 to TRBJ1-3, with D unclear. CDR1 is MNHEY and CDR2 is SVGEGT in the germline V gene. V lost 2 bases and J 0 bases, leaving 5 bases between the germline ends. This CDR3 region has 14 residues. The CDR3 loop is CASSYGSSGNTIYF. The DNA of the CDR3 is TGTGCCAGCAGTTACGGGAGCTCTGGAAACACCATATATTTT.

This chain joins TRBV19 and TRBJ1-5; D is perhaps TRBD1 (5 bases). V lost 3 bases, J lost 4 bases, and 13 bases lay in between. CDR1 and CDR2 from the germline V gene are LNHDA and SQIVND (reference sequence). This CDR3 contains 15 residues. For the CDR3, the DNA is TGTGCCAGTAGTATTCCAGGGTCTTGGAATCAGCCCCAGCATTTT. It codes for CASSIPGSWNQPQHF.

V gene TRBV28 combines with J gene TRBJ1-1; D is uncertain. Between the trimmed V and J ends, which lost 6 bases and 1 base, there was a span of 12 bases. The germline gives CDR1 MDHEN, CDR2 SYDVKM. The CDR3 is 14 amino acids. CDR3 DNA sequence: TGTGCCAGCAGAACTGGACCGCCGAACACTGAAGCTTTCTTT. Translated, it gives CASRTGPPNTEAFF.

This clone was recorded only once. The chain links TRBV6-2 or TRBV6-3 to TRBJ2-3, with 10 bases identical to TRBD2. Germline V CDR1 and CDR2: MNHEY, SVGEGT. The CDR3 consists of 16 residues. The V gene end was trimmed by 4 bases and the J gene end by 6 bases; junction bases not matched to a gene: 10. The CDR3 coding sequence is TGTGCCAGCAGTTTTGGGCAGCGGGGGGGCAGGGATACGCAGTATTTT. Translation gives CASSFGQRGGRDTQYF.

This chain joins TRBV19 and TRBJ2-5; 9 bases match TRBD2. The CDR3 is 15 residues long. Looked up from germline, CDR1 is LNHDA and CDR2 is SQIVND (reference sequence). V shed 0 bases, J shed 5 bases, and the junction held 4 bases outside the gene matches. CDR3 amino acids: CASSIDWREGETQYF. CDR3 DNA: TGTGCCAGTAGTATAGACTGGCGGGAGGGGGAGACCCAGTACTTC.

The chain uses TRBV15 and TRBJ1-6; D is unresolved. The CDR3 runs 16 residues. The V end was cut by 1 base, the J end by 0 bases, with 7 bases between. From germline, CDR1 is LNHNV and CDR2 YYDKDF (reference sequence). CDR3 coding DNA: TGTGCCACCAGCAGAGGTAGAAACTCCTATAATTCACCCCTCCACTTT. Its protein is CATSRGRNSYNSPLHF.

The chain is built from TRBV5-1 and TRBJ1-3; 7 nucleotides line up with TRBD1. Germline values: CDR1 SGHRS, CDR2 YFSETQ. This CDR3 is built from 16 residues. The V segment lost 0 bases and the J segment 4 bases; nucleotides outside the gene matches: 7. The CDR3 loop is CASSLDGTEKGNTIYF. The CDR3, as DNA: TGCGCCAGCAGCTTGGACGGGACAGAAAAAGGAAACACCATATATTTT. Based on the CDR3 plus reference TRBV5-1 and TRBJ1-3, the full variable domain is KAGVTQTPRYLIKTRGQQVTLSCSPISGHRSVSWYQQTPGQGLQFLFEYFSETQRNKGNFPGRFSGRQFSNSRSEMNVSTLELGDSALYLCASSLDGTEKGNTIYFGEGSWLTVV.

The chain recombines TRBV6-1 with TRBJ2-7; 9 bases agree with TRBD2. CDR1 is MNHNS and CDR2 is SASEGT in the germline V gene. V lost 1 base, J lost 3 bases, and 19 bases stayed unmatched. CDR3 size: 20 residues. CDR3 sequence: CASSEVLAGDSHGLIYEQYV. Written as DNA, the CDR3 is TGTGCCAGCAGTGAAGTTTTAGCGGGGGATAGTCATGGGCTGATCTACGAGCAGTACGTC.

The CDR3 nucleotides are TGTGCCTCTAGGGGACAGACCTCGGGGGCGGAAGCTTTCTTT. Translated, it gives CASRGQTSGAEAFF. The rearrangement links TRBV28 to TRBJ1-1; 7 nucleotides align to TRBD1. The CDR3 totals 14 residues. Germline V gene data show CDR1 as MDHEN and CDR2 as SYDVKM. V was pared by 11 bases and J by 8 bases, with 17 bases of the junction left unmatched.

This clone has just one count. The chain recombines TRBV27 with TRBJ2-2; TRBD1 or TRBD2 may be the D gene (5 bases each). This CDR3 contains 15 residues. Germline CDR1 and CDR2: MNHEY and SMNVEV (reference sequence). Between the trimmed V and J ends, which lost 1 base and 4 bases, there was a span of 10 bases. CDR3 DNA sequence: TGTGCCAGCAGTTTATTAGGGGACCGCACCGGGGAGCTGTTTTTT. Translated, it gives CASSLLGDRTGELFF.

V gene TRBV4-3 combines with J gene TRBJ1-1; unclear D gene. CDR1 and CDR2 from the germline V gene are LGHNA and YSLEER. Trimming pared 4 bases from V and 1 base from J, leaving 7 bases between. CDR3 length: 13 amino acids. In DNA, the CDR3 is TGCGCCAGCAGCCCCCAGAAGAACACTGAAGCTTTCTTT. Encoded protein: CASSPQKNTEAFF.

This chain links TRBV11-2 with TRBJ1-2; 7 nucleotides align to TRBD1. This CDR3 comprises 15 residues. The ends lost 5 bases at V and 1 base at J; junction bases unmatched: 7. In germline, CDR1 is SGHAT, CDR2 FQNNGV. The CDR3 here is CASSPPGQLNYGYTF. CDR3 coding DNA: TGTGCCAGCAGCCCACCGGGACAGCTTAACTATGGCTACACCTTC.

This rearrangement joins TRBV2 to TRBJ2-2; 8 nucleotides align to TRBD2. The CDR3 sequence is 15 residues long. Germline CDR1 SNHLY, CDR2 FYNNEI. The V gene end was trimmed by 4 bases and the J gene end by 4 bases; junction bases not matched to a gene: 5. The CDR3 is CASSVGGAGTGELFF. Here the CDR3 DNA reads TGTGCCAGCAGTGTCGGGGGGGCCGGCACCGGGGAGCTGTTTTTT.

The V gene is TRBV19, the J gene TRBJ2-2; 7 bases are a match to TRBD2. The CDR3 consists of 16 residues. V shed 5 bases, J shed 3 bases, and the junction held 9 bases outside the gene matches. Per germline, CDR1 LNHDA and CDR2 SQIVND (reference sequence). CDR3 nucleotide sequence: TGTGCCAGTAGTCCGGGGGGTAGCGGTTACACCGGGGAGCTGTTTTTT. Translating it yields CASSPGGSGYTGELFF.